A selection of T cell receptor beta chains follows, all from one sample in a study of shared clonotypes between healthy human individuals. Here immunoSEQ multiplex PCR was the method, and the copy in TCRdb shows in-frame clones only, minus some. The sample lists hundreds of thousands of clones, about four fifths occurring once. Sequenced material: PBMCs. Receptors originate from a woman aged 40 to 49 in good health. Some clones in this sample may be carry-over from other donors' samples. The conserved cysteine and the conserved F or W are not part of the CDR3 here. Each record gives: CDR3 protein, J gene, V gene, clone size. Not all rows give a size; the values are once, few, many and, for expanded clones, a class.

CDR3: ASPDAALGTGYT; J: TRBJ1-2; V: TRBV5-4; size: many
CDR3: ASSLGPVDSNQPQH; J: TRBJ1-5; V: TRBV5-6; size: .
CDR3: ASSLWDSSYEQY; J: TRBJ2-7; V: TRBV5-6; size: .
CDR3: ATASGTKYYEQY; J: TRBJ2-7; V: TRBV15; size: .
CDR3: ASSSRGQGETQY; J: TRBJ2-5; V: TRBV18; size: .
CDR3: ASSEARISYEQY; J: TRBJ2-7; V: TRBV6-1; size: .
CDR3: AWTTSYEQY; J: .; V: TRBV30; size: .
CDR3: ASSYSGFDSYEQY; J: .; V: TRBV6-5; size: once
CDR3: ASSKRGLVEETQY; J: TRBJ2-5; V: TRBV11-3; size: few
CDR3: ASSLSGDQPQH; J: TRBJ1-5; V: TRBV11-2; size: few
CDR3: ASSQLAVTGELF; J: TRBJ2-2; V: TRBV11-3; size: .
CDR3: ASSEQGAAYEQY; J: TRBJ2-7; V: TRBV5-1; size: once
CDR3: ASSQDGLAGVRETQY; J: TRBJ2-5; V: TRBV4-1; size: many
CDR3: AWSAGGGQPQH; J: TRBJ1-5; V: TRBV30; size: .
CDR3: ASSPGQIWEDTQY; J: TRBJ2-3; V: TRBV7-3; size: .
CDR3: ASAQGETQY; J: TRBJ2-5; V: TRBV5-4; size: .
CDR3: ASSYSGRTGELF; J: TRBJ2-2; V: TRBV6-5; size: .
CDR3: ASSAGLVRETQY; J: TRBJ2-5; V: TRBV5-4; size: .
CDR3: ASSLYRGTTNEKLF; J: TRBJ1-4; V: TRBV28; size: .
CDR3: ASSQELRTGLTYEQY; J: TRBJ2-7; V: TRBV4-2; size: .
CDR3: ASSWEGGSGNTIY; J: TRBJ1-3; V: TRBV7-8; size: many
CDR3: ASSIRLALPLF; J: TRBJ2-2; V: TRBV19; size: .
CDR3: ASSLRGQGREKLF; J: TRBJ1-4; V: TRBV5-4; size: .
CDR3: ASSFGLAEWNEQF; J: TRBJ2-1; V: TRBV7-2; size: .
CDR3: ASDDSYEQY; J: TRBJ2-7; V: TRBV2; size: few
CDR3: AWSAMTGAGDYGYT; J: TRBJ1-2; V: TRBV30; size: .
CDR3: ASSFRGGQETQY; J: TRBJ2-5; V: TRBV7-3; size: .
CDR3: ASGVLGTDTQY; J: TRBJ2-3; V: TRBV11-1; size: .
CDR3: ASSLEAGSGNTIY; J: TRBJ1-3; V: TRBV7-2; size: .
CDR3: ASSQVSALPSTDTQY; J: TRBJ2-3; V: TRBV7-9; size: .
CDR3: ASSSSLQGPETQY; J: TRBJ2-5; V: TRBV11-3; size: .
CDR3: ASSWLRDTQETQY; J: TRBJ2-5; V: TRBV5-8; size: .
CDR3: ASSSGGALYEQY; J: TRBJ2-7; V: TRBV27; size: .
CDR3: SVKQMNTEAF; J: TRBJ1-1; V: TRBV29-1; size: .
CDR3: ASSIEVARSYNEQF; J: TRBJ2-1; V: TRBV19; size: .
CDR3: ATHPFHSSETQY; J: TRBJ2-5; V: TRBV27; size: .
CDR3: ASSVRVRSTEAF; J: TRBJ1-1; V: TRBV28; size: .
CDR3: ASSPIYNTDTQY; J: TRBJ2-3; V: TRBV18; size: once
CDR3: ASSGSGAESYYEQY; J: TRBJ2-7; V: TRBV2; size: few
CDR3: ASSQVGRTGFHEQF; J: TRBJ2-1; V: TRBV4-2; size: .
CDR3: ASTTTGRLNTEAF; J: TRBJ1-1; V: TRBV19; size: .
CDR3: ASSWDSPGEQY; J: TRBJ2-7; V: TRBV7-2; size: .
CDR3: ASSLWDRVGEKLF; J: TRBJ1-4; V: TRBV28; size: .
CDR3: ASSRDSYNEQF; J: TRBJ2-1; V: TRBV19; size: .
CDR3: ASSPMDTGYGYT; J: TRBJ1-2; V: TRBV18; size: .
CDR3: ASSQDLGQRNYNEQF; J: TRBJ2-1; V: TRBV4-3; size: .
CDR3: ASSAGTSKETQY; J: TRBJ2-5; V: TRBV10-1; size: .
CDR3: ASSFTSTDRGSQY; J: TRBJ2-7; V: TRBV7-2; size: .
CDR3: ASSSGGGLRGEQF; J: TRBJ2-1; V: TRBV5-1; size: .
CDR3: SGVAGWEASEQF; J: TRBJ2-1; V: TRBV29-1; size: once
CDR3: ASTQRGQGTNYGYT; J: TRBJ1-2; V: TRBV2; size: few
CDR3: ASSQTWTSGVNEQF; J: TRBJ2-1; V: TRBV27; size: .
CDR3: SVGWGGDQPQH; J: TRBJ1-5; V: TRBV29-1; size: .